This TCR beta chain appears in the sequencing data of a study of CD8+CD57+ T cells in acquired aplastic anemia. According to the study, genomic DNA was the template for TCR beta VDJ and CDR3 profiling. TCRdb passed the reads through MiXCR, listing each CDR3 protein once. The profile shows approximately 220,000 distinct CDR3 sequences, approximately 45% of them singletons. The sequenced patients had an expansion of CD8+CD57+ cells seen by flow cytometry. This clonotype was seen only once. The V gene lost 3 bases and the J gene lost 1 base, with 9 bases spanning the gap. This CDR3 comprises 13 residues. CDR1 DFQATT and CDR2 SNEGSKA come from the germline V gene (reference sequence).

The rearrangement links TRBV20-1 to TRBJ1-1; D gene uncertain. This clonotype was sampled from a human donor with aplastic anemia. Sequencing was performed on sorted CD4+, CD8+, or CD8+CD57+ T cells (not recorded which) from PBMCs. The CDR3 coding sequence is TGCAGTGCTAGTGCGACGGGGAACACTGAAGCTTTCTTT. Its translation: CSASATGNTEAFF.